This entry is about one T cell receptor (beta chain). This sample was included in a study of blood T cell repertoires in COVID-19. Profiling relied on immunoSEQ multiplex PCR, and the TCRdb table lists in-frame clones only, not all of them. The sample carries just over 250,000 clones, around 84% recorded once. The CDR3 length is 13 residues. Between the trimmed V and J ends, which lost 4 bases and 4 bases, there was a span of 10 bases. CDR1 is SGHTA, CDR2 FQGNSA, per germline. Study members were between about 18 and 90 years old and lived in approximately 25 US regions. Assignments of participants to cohorts depended upon their own reported clinical history.

Material: PBMCs or T cells enriched from blood (not recorded which). The chain links TRBV7-2 to TRBJ1-2, with D tentatively TRBD1 (6 bases). This clonotype originated in a man under 40 with acute COVID-19. The CDR3 DNA follows: TGTGCCAGCAGCTGGACAGAATTCTATGGCTACACCTTC. It encodes CASSWTEFYGYTF.